The T cell receptor beta chain under discussion was sequenced for a study of Graves' ophthalmopathy and Graves' hyperthyroidism. Study results and caveats: The authors also found most expanded thyroid clonotypes above 0.001 frequency in blood.

The sample holds many counts of this clonotype. The antigen is undetermined. Hyperthyroidism cases were recent diagnoses of under 2 months' duration in people aged 18 to 65. Diagnosis used clinical symptoms, serum thyroxine, TRAb, thyroid ultrasound and orbital computed tomography. It was from under 13 ml of fresh peripheral blood that the PBMCs came. Amplifying from RNA transcripts, the study obtained TCR beta CDR3 regions. HTBI-primed first-round RT-PCR preceded second-round multiplex PCR. TCRdb re-called the multiplex PCR reads with MiXCR, one entry per CDR3 protein. The sample shows hundreds of thousands of distinct CDR3 sequences, approximately 22% of them seen only once. The sequenced material came from peripheral blood. The receptor's source is a young woman with stable Graves' hyperthyroidism. Some clones in this sample may be carry-over from other donors' samples.

The CDR3 is CASRVADQPQHF. The CDR3 DNA reads TGTGCCAGCAGGGTCGCAGATCAGCCCCAGCATTTT. This chain connects TRBV28 to TRBJ1-5; D not certain. Trimming took off 6 bases at V and 5 bases at J, with 8 bases between the two ends. This CDR3 region has 12 residues. The germline V gene has CDR1 MDHEN and CDR2 SYDVKM. The full variable domain, its missing parts supplied by reference TRBV28 and TRBJ1-5, is DVKVTQSSRYLVKRTGEKVFLECVQDMDHENMFWYRQDPGLGLRLIYFSYDVKMKEKGDIPEGYSVSREKKERFSLILESASTNQTSMYLCASRVADQPQHFGDGTRLSIL.